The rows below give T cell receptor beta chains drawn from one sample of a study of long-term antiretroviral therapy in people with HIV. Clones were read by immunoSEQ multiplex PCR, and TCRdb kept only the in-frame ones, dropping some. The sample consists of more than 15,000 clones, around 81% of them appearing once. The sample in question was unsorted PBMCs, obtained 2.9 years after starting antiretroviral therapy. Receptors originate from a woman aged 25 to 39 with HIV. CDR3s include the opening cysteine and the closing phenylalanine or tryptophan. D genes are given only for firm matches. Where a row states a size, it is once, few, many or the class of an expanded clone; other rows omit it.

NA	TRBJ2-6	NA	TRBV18	TGTGCCAGCTCACCATGGGGGTTTTCTGGGGCCAACGTCCTGACTTTC	CASSPWGFSGANVLTF
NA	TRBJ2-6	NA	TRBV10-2	TGCGCCAGCAGTGGGTGGGACATCGACTCTGGGGCCAACGTCCTGACTTTC	CASSGWDIDSGANVLTF
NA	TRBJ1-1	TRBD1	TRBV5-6	TGTGCCAGCAGCTCCGGGACAGGGGGTCTGAACACTGAAGCTTTCTTT	CASSSGTGGLNTEAFF
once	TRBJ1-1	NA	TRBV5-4	TGTGCCAGCAGTCCCCTCCCGGGGGAAGCTTTCTTT	CASSPLPGEAFF
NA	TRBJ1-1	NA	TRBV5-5	TGTGCCAGCAGCTCGATCGTGGGTTACACTGAAGCTTTCTTT	CASSSIVGYTEAFF
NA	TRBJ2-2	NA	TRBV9	TGTGCCAGCAGCGTAGAGGCTGCCACCGGGGAGCTGTTTTTT	CASSVEAATGELFF
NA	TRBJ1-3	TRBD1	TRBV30	TGTGCCTGGAGTAAAACAGGGGTCTCTGGAAACACCATATATTTT	CAWSKTGVSGNTIYF
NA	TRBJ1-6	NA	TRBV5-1	TGCGCCAGCAAAAAAGACCGGGACTATTCACCCCTCCACTTT	CASKKDRDYSPLHF
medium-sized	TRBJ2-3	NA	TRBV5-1	TGCGCCAGCAGCTTCGGACAGCCAGATACGCAGTATTTT	CASSFGQPDTQYF
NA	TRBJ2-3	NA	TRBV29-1	TGCAGCGTTGCAAGCGGGCTGATAGATACGCAGTATTTT	CSVASGLIDTQYF
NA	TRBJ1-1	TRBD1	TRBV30	TGTGCCTGGAGTCCCATAGGACAGGGTAACAAAGGCGCTGAAGCTTTCTTT	CAWSPIGQGNKGAEAFF
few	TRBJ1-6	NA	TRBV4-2	TGTGCCAGCAGCCAAGGGGTCAACCACAATTCACCCCTCCACTTT	CASSQGVNHNSPLHF
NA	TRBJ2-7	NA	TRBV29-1	TGCAGCGCCCTGAAAACGACAGGTGTGGGCTACGAGCAGTACTTC	CSALKTTGVGYEQYF
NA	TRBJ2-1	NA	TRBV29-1	TGCAGCGTTGCCGGACAAATCTACAATGAGCAGTTCTTC	CSVAGQIYNEQFF
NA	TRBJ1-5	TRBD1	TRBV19	TGTGCCAGTAGGGGACAGGCTTATCAGCCCCAGCATTTT	CASRGQAYQPQHF
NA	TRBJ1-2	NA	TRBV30	TGTGCCTGGAGCTGGACAGACTATGGCTACACCTTC	CAWSWTDYGYTF
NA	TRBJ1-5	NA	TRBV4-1	TGCGCCAGCAGCCAAGTTATCACTTCGAGGGGGTCACAGCCCCAGCATTTT	CASSQVITSRGSQPQHF
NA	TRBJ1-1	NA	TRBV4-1	TGCGCCAGCAGCCCGACTTTGACAGTCAGGAACACTGAAGCTTTCTTT	CASSPTLTVRNTEAFF
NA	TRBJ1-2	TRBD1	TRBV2	TGTGCCAGCACAGAGACAGGGAGCTATGGCTACACCTTC	CASTETGSYGYTF
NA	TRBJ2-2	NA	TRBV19	TGTGCCAGTAGTCCAGGGGGAGGGGGTAGGACTCGGAAGACCGGGGAGCTGTTTTTT	CASSPGGGGRTRKTGELFF
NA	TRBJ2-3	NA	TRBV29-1	TGCAGCGTTGAACACGGGGGGCTCACAGATACGCAGTATTTT	CSVEHGGLTDTQYF
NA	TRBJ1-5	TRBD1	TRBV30	TGTGCCTGGAGTGAGGGGGCAGGGAAGCATCAGCCCCAGCATTTT	CAWSEGAGKHQPQHF
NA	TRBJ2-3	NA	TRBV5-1	TGCGCCAGCAGCTCCCGGGACAAGATCACAGATACGCAGTATTTT	CASSSRDKITDTQYF
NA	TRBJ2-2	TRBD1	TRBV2	TGTGCCAGCAGTGATCACAGGGGGGCCCTCACCGGGGAGCTGTTTTTT	CASSDHRGALTGELFF
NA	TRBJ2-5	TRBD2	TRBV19	TGTGCCAGTAGTGCCCACGGGGGGACTTCAAGGACCCAGTACTTC	CASSAHGGTSRTQYF
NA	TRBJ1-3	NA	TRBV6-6	TGTGCCAGCAGTTATGGGCTCGCAGCCTCTGGAAACACCATATATTTT	CASSYGLAASGNTIYF
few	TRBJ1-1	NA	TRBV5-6	TGTGCCAGCAATAGGGCGAACACTGAAGCTTTCTTT	CASNRANTEAFF
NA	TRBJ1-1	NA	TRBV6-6	TGTGCCAGCAGTCAGGCGTATGTCACTGAAGCTTTCTTT	CASSQAYVTEAFF
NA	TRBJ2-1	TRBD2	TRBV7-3	TGTGCCAGCAGCTCCGAAGGAGCGGGGACTTACAATGAGCAGTTCTTC	CASSSEGAGTYNEQFF